Listed below are T cell receptor beta chains from one sample, sequenced in a study of cytomegalovirus exposure and HLA in healthy donors. Produced via immunoSEQ multiplex PCR; TCRdb's table is partial and in-frame only. Altogether around 140,000 clones are present, 79% being singletons, with the ten largest covering around 1%. The source material was PBMCs. These receptors came from a male donor in good health and CMV-seronegative. The CDR3 runs from the conserved cysteine through the conserved F or W. The D gene is left open where the match is weak. Not every row has a clone size; where given, it reads once, few, many or a size class.

d_call	j_call	clone_size	v_call	cdr3_nt	cdr3_aa
NA	TRBJ1-2	NA	TRBV4-1	TGCGCCAGCAGCCAAGAGCCAGGGAACCCCTATGGCTACACCTTC	CASSQEPGNPYGYTF
TRBD2	TRBJ2-3	NA	TRBV7-9	TGTGCCAGCAGCTTTGCTAGCGGGGGGGCTCCGGATACGCAGTATTTT	CASSFASGGAPDTQYF
TRBD1	TRBJ1-3	few	TRBV4-1	TGCGCCAGCAGCCAGGGGACAGGGAGAAACACCATATATTTT	CASSQGTGRNTIYF
NA	TRBJ2-3	NA	TRBV9	TGTGCCAGCAGCGTAGGGGGGGATCCAGATACGCAGTATTTT	CASSVGGDPDTQYF
TRBD1	TRBJ2-1	NA	TRBV6-5	TGTGCCAGCAGGGACAGGGGGCACAATGAGCAGTTCTTC	CASRDRGHNEQFF
NA	TRBJ1-4	NA	TRBV6-5	TGTGCCAGCAGCTACATGGGCGAAAAACTGTTTTTT	CASSYMGEKLFF
NA	TRBJ1-4	NA	TRBV7-9	TGTGCCAGCAGCTTAGACCCAGGTGAAAAACTGTTTTTT	CASSLDPGEKLFF
TRBD1	TRBJ1-5	NA	TRBV9	TGTGCCAGCAGTGAGGGGGCCAGCAATCAGCCCCAGCATTTT	CASSEGASNQPQHF
TRBD2	TRBJ2-3	NA	TRBV5-1	TGCGCCAGCAGCTTACTCGCGGGACTAAGCACAGATACGCAGTATTTT	CASSLLAGLSTDTQYF
NA	TRBJ2-6	NA	TRBV6-6	TGTGCCAGCAGCACCTCGCGGGGTGGGGCCAACGTCCTGACTTTC	CASSTSRGGANVLTF
TRBD2	TRBJ2-7	NA	TRBV29-1	TGCAGCGTTGATGTAACTAGCGCCAGCTCGTACGAGCAGTACTTC	CSVDVTSASSYEQYF